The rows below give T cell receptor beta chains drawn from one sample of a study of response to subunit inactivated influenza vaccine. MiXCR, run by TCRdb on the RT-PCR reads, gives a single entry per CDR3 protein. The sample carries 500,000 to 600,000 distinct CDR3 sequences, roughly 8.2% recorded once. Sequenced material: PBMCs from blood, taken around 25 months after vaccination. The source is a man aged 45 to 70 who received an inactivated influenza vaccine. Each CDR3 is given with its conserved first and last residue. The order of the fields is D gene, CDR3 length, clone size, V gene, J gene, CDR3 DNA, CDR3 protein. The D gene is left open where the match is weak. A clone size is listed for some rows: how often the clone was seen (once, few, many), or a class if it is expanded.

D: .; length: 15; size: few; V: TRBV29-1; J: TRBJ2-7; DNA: TGCAGCGTTGAAGATCGAGGGTTTTCCTCCTACGAGCAGTACTTC; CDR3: CSVEDRGFSSYEQYF
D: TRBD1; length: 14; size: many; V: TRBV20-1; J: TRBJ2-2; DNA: TGCAGTGCTCGCCAGGGACAGCCTACCGGGGAGCTGTTTTTT; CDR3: CSARQGQPTGELFF
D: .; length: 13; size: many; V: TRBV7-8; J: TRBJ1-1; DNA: TGTGCCAGCAGCCCTTTACCCAACACTGAAGCTTTCTTT; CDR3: CASSPLPNTEAFF
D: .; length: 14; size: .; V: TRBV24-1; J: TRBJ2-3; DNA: TGTGCCACCAGTGTTGACACCGCCACAGATACGCGGTATTTT; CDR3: CATSVDTATDTRYF
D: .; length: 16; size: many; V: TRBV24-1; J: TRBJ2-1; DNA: TGTGCCACCAGTGATCCGGACGGGAAATCCTACAATGAGCAGTTCTTC; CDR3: CATSDPDGKSYNEQFF
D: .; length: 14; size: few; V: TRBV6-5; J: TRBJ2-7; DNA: TGTGCCAGCAGTTATCAACAGGGGAGGGGTGAGCAGTACTTC; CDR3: CASSYQQGRGEQYF
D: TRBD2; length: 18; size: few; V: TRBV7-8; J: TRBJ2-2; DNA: TGTGCCAGCAGCTTAGGCTGGACTAGCGGGAGGGCCGGCGGGGAGCTGTTTTTT; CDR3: CASSLGWTSGRAGGELFF
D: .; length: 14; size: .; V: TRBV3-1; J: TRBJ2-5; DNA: TGTGCCAGCGAACGGCGGGATTGGGGGGAGACCCAGTACTTC; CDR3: CASERRDWGETQYF
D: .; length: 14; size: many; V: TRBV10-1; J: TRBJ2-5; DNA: TGCGCCAGCAGTGCCCAGCAGCACCAAGAGACCCAGTACTTC; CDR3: CASSAQQHQETQYF
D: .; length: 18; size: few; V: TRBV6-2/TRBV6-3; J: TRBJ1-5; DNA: TGTGCCAGCAGTTACTTATTGGGGAGGACCCCCGAGGATCAGCCCCAGCATTTT; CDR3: CASSYLLGRTPEDQPQHF
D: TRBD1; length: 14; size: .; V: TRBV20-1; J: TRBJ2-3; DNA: TGCAGTGCTAAGAAGGGGGCCACCACAGATACGCAGTATTTT; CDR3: CSAKKGATTDTQYF
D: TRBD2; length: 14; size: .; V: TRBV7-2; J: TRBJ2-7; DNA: TGTGCCAGCAGACGAGGACTAGGGTACTACGAGCAGTACTTC; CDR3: CASRRGLGYYEQYF
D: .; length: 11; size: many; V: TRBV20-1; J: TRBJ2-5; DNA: TGCAGTACTGGGGGGCAGGGGACCCAGTACTTC; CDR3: CSTGGQGTQYF
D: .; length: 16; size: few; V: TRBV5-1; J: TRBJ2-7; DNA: TGCGCCAGCAGCTTGGGTTCGGGGCCCACTTCCAACGAGCAGTACTTC; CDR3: CASSLGSGPTSNEQYF
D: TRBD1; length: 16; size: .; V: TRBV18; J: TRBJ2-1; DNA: TGTGCCAGCTCTCCTCGATTAGGGACAGGGGGCAGTGAGCAGTTCTTC; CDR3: CASSPRLGTGGSEQFF
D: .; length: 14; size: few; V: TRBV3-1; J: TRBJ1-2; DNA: TGTGCCAGCAGCCCGGGCGGCGTGGTCTATGGCTACACCTTC; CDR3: CASSPGGVVYGYTF
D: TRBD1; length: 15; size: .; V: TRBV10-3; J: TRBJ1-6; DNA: TGTGCCATCAGTGAGGCCGGGACAGAGAATTCACCCCTCCACTTT; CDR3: CAISEAGTENSPLHF
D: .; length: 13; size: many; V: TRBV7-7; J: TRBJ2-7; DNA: TGTGCTAGCAGCTGGGGCCGTGGGTACGAGCAGTACTTC; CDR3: CASSWGRGYEQYF
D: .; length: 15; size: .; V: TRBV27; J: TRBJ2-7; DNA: TGTGCCAGCAGTTTACAATCTGGGGATCCCTACGAGCAGTACTTC; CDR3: CASSLQSGDPYEQYF
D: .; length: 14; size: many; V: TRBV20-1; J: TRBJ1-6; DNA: TGCAGTGCTAGTCCGGACAGTAATAATTCACCCCTCCACTTT; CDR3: CSASPDSNNSPLHF
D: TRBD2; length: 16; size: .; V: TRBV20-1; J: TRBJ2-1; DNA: TGCAGTGCTAGCCCTTCGGGGACTAGCAGAAATCTTGAGCAGTTCTTC; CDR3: CSASPSGTSRNLEQFF
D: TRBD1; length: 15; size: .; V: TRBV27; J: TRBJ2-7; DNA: TGTGCCAGCAGTAAACATCGGGACAGGGTCGACGAGCAGTACTTC; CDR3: CASSKHRDRVDEQYF
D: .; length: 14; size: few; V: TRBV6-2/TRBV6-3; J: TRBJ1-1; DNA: TGTGCCAGCACCCGGTTAGCGGGGAACACTGAAGCTTTCTTT; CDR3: CASTRLAGNTEAFF
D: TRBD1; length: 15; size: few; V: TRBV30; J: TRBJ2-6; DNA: TGTGCCTGGGGGACAGGGTATACTGGGGCCAACGTCCTGACTTTC; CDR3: CAWGTGYTGANVLTF
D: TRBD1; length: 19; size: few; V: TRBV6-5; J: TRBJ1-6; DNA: TGTGCCAGCAGTTACGGAACCCCGGGACAGAGCTCCTATAATTCACCCCTCCACTTT; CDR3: CASSYGTPGQSSYNSPLHF
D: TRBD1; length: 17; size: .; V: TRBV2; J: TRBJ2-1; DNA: TGTGCCAGCAGGAGGACCATGACAGGGGGCTTCCACAATGAGCAGTTCTTC; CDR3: CASRRTMTGGFHNEQFF
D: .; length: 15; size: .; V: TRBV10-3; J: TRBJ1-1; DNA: TGTGCCACCTTAAAGACACGGGGAGGGAACACTGAAGCTTTCTTT; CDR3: CATLKTRGGNTEAFF
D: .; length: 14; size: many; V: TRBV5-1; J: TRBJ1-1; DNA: TGCGCCAGCAGCCCGGTGGGGGTGGACACTGAAGCTTTCTTT; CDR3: CASSPVGVDTEAFF
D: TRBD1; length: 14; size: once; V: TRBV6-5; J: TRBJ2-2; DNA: TGTGCCAGCAGTTATTGGACAGGGGCCGGGGAGCTGTTTTTT; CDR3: CASSYWTGAGELFF
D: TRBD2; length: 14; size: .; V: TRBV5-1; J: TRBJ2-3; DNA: TGCGCCAGCGCCCAGCGGGGAAGCACAGATACGCAGTATTTT; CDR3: CASAQRGSTDTQYF
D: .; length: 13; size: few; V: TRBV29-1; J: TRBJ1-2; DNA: TGCAGCGTCCGACAGGCGACTAACTATGGCTACACCTTC; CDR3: CSVRQATNYGYTF